The 21 T cell receptor beta chains below were found in one sample sequenced in a study of T cells in Graves' hyperthyroidism and ophthalmopathy. The TCR beta CDR3 regions underwent amplification using RNA transcripts as the source. First-round RT-PCR targeting the TCR CDR3 was performed with the HTBI primer set. TCRdb reprocessed the multiplex PCR reads with MiXCR, giving one entry per CDR3 protein. The table includes approximately 600,000 distinct CDR3 sequences, 20% detected once. Sequencing was done on a sample of blood. Receptors originate from a man aged 30 to 39 with Graves' ophthalmopathy.

There are many counts of this clonotype. The chain joins TRBV27 to TRBJ2-1; 7 nucleotides match TRBD2. This CDR3 region has 16 residues. V was clipped by 4 bases and J by 4 bases; unmatched bases: 10. Germline values: CDR1 MNHEY, CDR2 SMNVEV (reference sequence). The DNA of the CDR3 is TGTGCCAGCAGTTATGGTGCGGGAGACCGTTACAATGAGCAGTTCTTC. Protein: CASSYGAGDRYNEQFF.

This clonotype turned up a few times. The rearrangement uses TRBV6-1 and TRBJ2-7; TRBD1 agrees at 9 bases. Germline assignment: CDR1 MNHNS and CDR2 SASEGT. The CDR3 spans 16 residues. V shed 3 bases, J shed 4 bases, and the junction held 10 bases outside the gene matches. Here the CDR3 reads CASSDSVGQGTYEQYF. Here the CDR3 DNA reads TGTGCCAGCAGTGACTCAGTTGGACAGGGGACTTACGAGCAGTACTTC.

The sample holds a few counts of this clonotype. The chain employs TRBV7-4 and TRBJ2-7, with a weak D call TRBD2 (5 bases). CDR1 and CDR2 (germline): SGHVT, SQSDAQ. This CDR3 has 16 residues. With 6 bases removed from V and 1 base from J, the gap between germline ends came to 19 bases. DNA of the CDR3: TGTGCCAGCAGTCGTCCCCACCTAGCTTGGTCCTACGAGCAGTACTTC. Translated: CASSRPHLAWSYEQYF.

Only a few counts were recorded for this clonotype. The chain employs TRBV7-6 and TRBJ2-7, with 7 bases matching TRBD1. CDR1 is SGHVS, CDR2 FNYEAQ, per germline. The CDR3 is 16 residues long. Trimming cost V 0 bases and J 9 bases; bases outside gene matches: 14. In DNA form, the CDR3 reads TGTGCCAGCAGCTTAGCCGACAGGGAAGGTTTCGGTGCGCAGTACTTC. It yields the protein CASSLADREGFGAQYF.

The chain links TRBV2 to TRBJ2-7; D remains unclear. Deletions cut 3 bases from V and 4 bases from J, with 10 bases between. The CDR3 extends over 13 amino acids. The V gene's germline CDR1 is SNHLY and CDR2 FYNNEI. The CDR3 here is CASSERVGYEQYF. DNA for the CDR3: TGTGCCAGCAGTGAGAGAGTGGGATACGAGCAGTACTTC.

The genes are TRBV28 and TRBJ2-7, with 8 nucleotides matching TRBD1. Germline assignment: CDR1 MDHEN and CDR2 SYDVKM. The ends lost 3 bases at V and 3 bases at J; junction bases unmatched: 7. This CDR3 region has 15 residues. CDR3 protein: CASSLAGGFGYEQYF. The DNA of the CDR3 is TGTGCCAGCAGTTTGGCAGGGGGCTTCGGCTACGAGCAGTACTTC.

This clonotype was detected many times. V is TRBV20-1 and J is TRBJ1-2; D is unresolved. This CDR3 contains 13 residues. Trimming cost V 0 bases and J 4 bases, with 9 bases left between them. Looked up from germline, CDR1 is DFQATT and CDR2 is SNEGSKA (reference sequence). The CDR3 sequence is CSAREFEGYGYTF. DNA for the CDR3: TGCAGTGCTAGAGAGTTTGAGGGCTATGGCTACACCTTC.

This clonotype turned up a few times. This sequence joins TRBV29-1 and TRBJ2-5, with D perhaps matching TRBD1 (6 bases). Germline CDR1 SQVTM, CDR2 ANQGSEA. This CDR3 spans 14 amino acids. V was clipped by 7 bases and J by 2 bases, with 17 bases between them. The CDR3 DNA sequence: TGCAGCGCCATATCCGGGACACTTCAAGAGACCCAGTACTTC. It encodes CSAISGTLQETQYF.

This clonotype has at least ten counts. The CDR3 coding sequence is TGTGCCAGCAGTCTACTAGCGGGAGCTGGTGAGCAGTACTTC. Translated, it gives CASSLLAGAGEQYF. The chain uses TRBV28 and TRBJ2-7; TRBD2 matches 11 bases. The CDR3 totals 14 residues. Germline trimming cut 5 bases from V and 7 bases from J; bases unmatched to any gene: 7. Germline CDR1 is MDHEN and CDR2 is SYDVKM.

The chain employs TRBV6-2 or TRBV6-3 and TRBJ2-1; 10 nucleotides line up with TRBD2. Germline-derived CDR1 and CDR2 are MNHEY and SVGEGT. CDR3 length: 16 residues. V was clipped by 2 bases and J by 10 bases; unmatched bases: 11. DNA for the CDR3: TGTGCCAGCAGTTACGGAGGAGGACTAGCGGTCCGGGAGCAGTTCTTC. Its translation: CASSYGGGLAVREQFF.

The CDR3 bases are TGCGCCATAAGGACAGCTTTGGCGAACACCGGGGAGCTGTTTTTT. This codes for CAIRTALANTGELFF. This chain joins TRBV10-2 and TRBJ2-2; maybe TRBD1 (6 bases). The CDR3 is made up of 15 amino acids. Germline V lookup: CDR1 WSHSY, CDR2 SAAADI. Deletions cut 10 bases from V and 0 bases from J, with 15 bases between.

The chain recombines TRBV18 with TRBJ1-1; no reliable D call. The CDR3 is 15 residues long. V was pared by 2 bases and J by 1 base, with 11 bases between. Germline CDR1 is KGHSH and CDR2 is LQKENI. In nucleotides, the CDR3 is TGTGCCAGCTCACCATTGGGGTTGCAGAACACTGAAGCTTTCTTT. Protein: CASSPLGLQNTEAFF.

The chain employs TRBV6-1 and TRBJ2-1; 8 bases are a match to TRBD2. Germline V CDR1 and CDR2: MNHNS, SASEGT. The CDR3 runs 14 residues. After removal of 4 bases from V and 10 bases from J, the junction contained 9 bases not matched to a gene. CDR3 sequence (DNA): TGTGCCAGCAGTGTTAGCGGGACGGGAAAGGAGCAGTTCTTC. This translates into CASSVSGTGKEQFF.

The J gene is TRBJ2-1, the V gene TRBV7-9; possibly TRBD1 or TRBD2 for D (5 bases each). CDR1 is SEHNR, CDR2 FQNEAQ, per germline (reference sequence). V lost 5 bases and J lost 2, with 13 bases in between. This CDR3 is built from 15 residues. CDR3 sequence reads: CASSGGGSPYNEQFF. Here the CDR3 DNA reads TGTGCCAGCAGCGGGGGTGGTAGCCCCTACAATGAGCAGTTCTTC.

This clonotype was seen only a few times. This chain joins TRBV5-1 and TRBJ2-5; weak D call: TRBD2 (5 bases). The CDR3 contains 15 residues. V dropped 0 bases and J dropped 5 bases, with 14 bases sitting between them. CDR1 and CDR2 from the germline V gene are SGHRS and YFSETQ. This CDR3 reads CASSLVGEGSETQYF. The CDR3, as DNA: TGCGCCAGCAGCTTGGTAGGAGAAGGGAGTGAGACCCAGTACTTC. The complete variable domain, with remaining parts taken from reference TRBV5-1 and TRBJ2-5, reads KAGVTQTPRYLIKTRGQQVTLSCSPISGHRSVSWYQQTPGQGLQFLFEYFSETQRNKGNFPGRFSGRQFSNSRSEMNVSTLELGDSALYLCASSLVGEGSETQYFGPGTRLLVL.

This clonotype was counted between two and nine times. The gene calls are TRBV29-1 and TRBJ2-5; 11 bases align to TRBD2. CDR3 length equals 17 residues. Germline CDR1 and CDR2: SQVTM and ANQGSEA. V gave up 4 bases and J gave up 2 bases; unmatched junction bases: 12. CDR3 amino acids: CSVGGASGRRAQETQYF. CDR3 DNA sequence: TGCAGCGTTGGGGGGGCTAGCGGGAGGAGGGCGCAAGAGACCCAGTACTTC.

This clonotype was found a few times. V usage is TRBV6-1 and J usage is TRBJ1-5; 11 bases are a match to TRBD1. Trimming took 6 bases from V and 9 from J; bases not matched to a gene: 13. Germline loops: CDR1 MNHNS, CDR2 SASEGT. The CDR3 is 16 amino acids. CDR3 sequence (DNA): TGTGCCAGCAGCCCTGATGGGACAGGGGGTGTGTGGCCCCAGCATTTT. This gives the protein CASSPDGTGGVWPQHF.

This CDR3 is CSAPPSGRATGELFF. Written as DNA, the CDR3 is TGCAGTGCTCCACCTAGCGGGAGGGCCACCGGGGAGCTGTTTTTT. The V gene is TRBV20-1, the J gene TRBJ2-2, with TRBD2 matching 12 bases. The J segment lost 4 bases and the V segment lost 5 bases, leaving 5 bases of the junction unmatched. The CDR3 spans 15 residues. Per germline, CDR1 DFQATT and CDR2 SNEGSKA (reference sequence).

The chain couples TRBV4-2 to TRBJ2-1, with 16 positions matching TRBD2. Trimming cost V 2 bases and J 14 bases; bases outside gene matches: 6. CDR1 is LGHNA, CDR2 YNFKEQ, per germline. The CDR3 runs to 15 residues. CDR3 sequence: CASSQPGTSGRGEFF. The CDR3 DNA is TGTGCCAGCAGCCAACCGGGGACTAGCGGGAGGGGAGAGTTCTTC.

Comments on this clonotype: Germline and junction disagree at one end, which may indicate a read error. The V and J genes are TRBV28 and TRBJ2-1; a weak D match, TRBD2 (6 bases). This CDR3 is 11 amino acids long. Germline V lookup: CDR1 MDHEN, CDR2 SYDVKM. DNA for the CDR3: TGTGCCAGCATTTTAACTAGCTCACAGTTCTTC. Translation: CASILTSSQFF.

In this sample, this clonotype turned up many times. The genes are TRBV5-8 and TRBJ1-1; D ambiguous. CDR1 and CDR2 (germline): SGHTS, YDEGEE. The V gene lost 6 bases and the J gene lost 1 base, with 10 bases spanning the gap. This CDR3 has 13 amino acids. The CDR3, as DNA: TGTGCCAGCACCGATACACCGAACACTGAAGCTTTCTTT. The encoded protein is CASTDTPNTEAFF.